The sequence of this T cell receptor (beta chain) was determined in a study of shared clonotypes between healthy human individuals. Between the trimmed V and J ends, which lost 1 base and 2 bases, there was a span of 7 bases. The CDR3 runs to 14 residues. Germline lookup yields CDR1 LGHNA and CDR2 YNFKEQ. Study-wide points: Non-shared clonotypes showed lower generation probabilities than clonotypes common to all four donors.

On this clone: Its antigen remains unidentified.

The data were produced by immunoSEQ multiplex PCR, yet TCRdb's version contains in-frame clones alone and is incomplete. The data show a few hundred thousand clones, more than 95% seen once. This receptor was identified in a woman under 40 in good health. The sequenced sample was naive CD4+ T cells sorted from blood. Subset reported: CD45RA+ positively selected. V gene TRBV4-2 combines with J gene TRBJ2-3; D gene ambiguous. CDR3 nucleotide sequence: TGTGCCAGCAGCCAAGGCGTAGCCACAGATACGCAGTATTTT. It yields the protein CASSQGVATDTQYF.